Shown below are 32 T cell receptor beta chains from a single sample sequenced in a study of post-analysis software for immune sequencing data (dated by TCRdb to the mid-2010s). For these TCRs, the target antigens are not known. Overall results and qualifications from the work: Four to six TRBV segments, including TRBV5-6, TRBV5-1 and TRBV20-1, were significantly more frequent in patients than controls.

Libraries were constructed by PCR. Sequenced using an Illumina HiSeq 2500. Unique molecular identifiers were incorporated into TCR beta cDNA libraries to reduce PCR and sequencing biases. The public reads were run again by TCRdb, first through fastp at Q25 and then through MiXCR, and only productive beta chains were kept. Each CDR3 protein gets just one entry, which takes the most common genes and DNA from the rows behind it. Recorded for this sample are 750,000 to 950,000 distinct CDR3 sequences; roughly half of them occurred a single time. Of the sample, approximately 4.5% falls within the top ten clones. The sequenced sample was blood. All receptors derive from a girl aged 10 to 17 with multiple sclerosis.

The gene calls are TRBV12-3 or TRBV12-4 and TRBJ1-1, with D possibly being TRBD1 (5 bases). V was trimmed by 4 bases and J by 4 bases, leaving 13 bases between them. CDR3 length: 14 residues. CDR3 sequence: CASSSLQGATEAFF. DNA of the CDR3: TGTGCCAGCAGTTCCCTTCAGGGAGCCACTGAAGCTTTCTTT.

The chain carries TRBV20-1 and TRBJ2-7; 8 bases fit TRBD2. This CDR3 has 15 amino acids. J lost 3 bases, V lost 4 bases, and 11 bases had no gene match. Germline values: CDR1 DFQATT, CDR2 SNEGSKA (reference sequence). CDR3 sequence (DNA): TGCAGTGCTACTGGGGGGGCTAGCGGGTACTACGAGCAGTACTTC. Its translation is CSATGGASGYYEQYF.

The genes are TRBV6-4 and TRBJ2-3; D may correspond to TRBD1 or TRBD2 (5 bases each). Germline CDR1 reads MRHNA; CDR2 reads SNTAGT. The length of the CDR3 is 14 residues. V gave up 11 bases and J gave up 3 bases, with 18 bases separating them. The CDR3 is CAASPGPWTDTQYF. The CDR3 DNA reads as TGTGCCGCATCGCCGGGACCGTGGACAGATACGCAGTATTTT.

CDR3 sequence reads: CASSDGQGAWSYGYTF. DNA for the CDR3: TGTGCCAGCAGTGACGGACAGGGAGCGTGGTCCTATGGCTACACCTTC. V is TRBV2 and J is TRBJ1-2; TRBD1 matches at 8 bases. The CDR3 covers 16 residues. The junction had 10 bases not matched to a gene; V was cut back by 3 bases and J by 4 bases. CDR1 SNHLY and CDR2 FYNNEI come from the germline V gene.

This clonotype has just a few counts. The chain carries TRBV20-1 and TRBJ2-1; the D is unclear. The end of the DNA fits TRBJ2-7 better, so the J call may be wrong. There are 15 residues in the CDR3. Germline assignment: CDR1 DFQATT and CDR2 SNEGSKA (reference sequence). This CDR3 is CSARDRMGFSYEQYF. CDR3 bases: TGCAGTGCTAGAGATCGAATGGGGTTCTCCTACGAGCAGTACTTC.

The V gene is TRBV5-1, the J gene TRBJ2-5, with 8 bases lining up with TRBD1. The J call may be mistaken, given a closer DNA end match to TRBJ2-7. CDR3 length equals 13 residues. CDR1 and CDR2 (germline): SGHRS, YFSETQ. CDR3: CASSWTGLREQYF. CDR3 nucleotide sequence: TGCGCCAGCAGCTGGACAGGGTTGCGCGAGCAGTACTTC.

The chain combines TRBV6-1 with TRBJ2-7, with D possibly called TRBD1 or TRBD2 (6 bases each). Germline CDR1 reads MNHNS; CDR2 reads SASEGT. The CDR3 extends over 13 amino acids. The V end lost 8 bases, the J end lost 5 bases, and 16 bases lay between the germline ends. The CDR3, as DNA: TGTGCCAGCGGGGGGCAGCCTCTCGACGAGCAGTACTTC. Its protein product is CASGGQPLDEQYF.

The CDR3 sequence is CASSLDDTYEQYF. CDR3 in DNA: TGCGCCAGCAGCTTGGATGACACCTACGAGCAGTACTTC. The chain is built from TRBV5-1 and TRBJ2-7; D not certain. This CDR3 is 13 amino acids long. Trimming stripped 0 bases from V and 2 bases from J, with 6 bases between. Germline loops: CDR1 SGHRS, CDR2 YFSETQ.

This clonotype was seen more than once but under ten times. The chain recombines TRBV9 with TRBJ2-1, with TRBD2 matching over 13 bases. The J segment lost 7 bases and the V segment lost 0 bases, leaving 7 bases of the junction unmatched. Germline V gene sequence: CDR1 SGDLS, CDR2 YYNGEE. This CDR3 spans 17 amino acids. The CDR3: CASSVDGPTSGRNEQFF. The CDR3 region has the DNA TGTGCCAGCAGCGTAGACGGGCCGACTAGCGGGAGGAATGAGCAGTTCTTC. The full variable domain, its missing parts supplied by reference TRBV9 and TRBJ2-1, is DSGVTQTPKHLITATGQRVTLRCSPRSGDLSVYWYQQSLDQGLQFLIQYYNGEERAKGNILERFSAQQFPDLHSELNLSSLELGDSALYFCASSVDGPTSGRNEQFFGPGTRLTVL.

The chain carries TRBV5-1 and TRBJ1-2, with D uncertain. The CDR3 totals 14 residues. V lost 4 bases and J 0 bases, leaving 10 bases between the germline ends. The germline V gene encodes CDR1 SGHRS and CDR2 YFSETQ. This CDR3 is CASSQENANYGYTF. CDR3 bases: TGCGCCAGCAGCCAGGAAAATGCTAACTATGGCTACACCTTC.

The chain uses TRBV11-2 and TRBJ2-4; 9 nucleotides agree with TRBD2. The CDR3 extends over 16 amino acids. V gave up 2 bases and J gave up 0 bases; unmatched junction bases: 2. From germline, CDR1 is SGHAT and CDR2 FQNNGV. The DNA for the CDR3 is TGTGCCAGCAGCTTAACTAGCGGGCTAGCCAAAAACATTCAGTACTTC. It codes for CASSLTSGLAKNIQYF.

The chain couples TRBV20-1 to TRBJ2-7, with TRBD2 matching 9 bases. The V gene's germline CDR1 is DFQATT and CDR2 SNEGSKA (reference sequence). The CDR3 extends over 13 amino acids. Trimming removed 5 bases from V and 3 bases from J; junction bases left unmatched: 5. Here the CDR3 DNA reads TGCAGTGCTCATCTAGCGGGGAGCTACGAGCAGTACTTC. Translating gives CSAHLAGSYEQYF.

The rearrangement joins TRBV6-5 to TRBJ2-3; D uncertain. V dropped 6 bases and J dropped 9 bases, with 10 bases sitting between them. From germline, CDR1 is MNHEY and CDR2 SVGAGI. CDR3 length: 11 residues. CDR3 nucleotide sequence: TGTGCCAGCAGCGAGGCAGGAACGCAGTATTTT. This encodes CASSEAGTQYF.

V usage is TRBV30 and J usage is TRBJ1-1; D gene unclear. The V gene lost 2 bases and the J gene lost 10 bases, with 17 bases spanning the gap. Germline V gene data show CDR1 as GTSNPN and CDR2 as SVGIG (reference sequence). The CDR3 totals 13 residues. CDR3 bases: TGTGCCTGGAGTTTGGGGTCAGGCGCGGCAGCTTTCTTT. Protein: CAWSLGSGAAAFF.

This chain links TRBV20-1 with TRBJ2-3; the D gene is possibly TRBD1 (5 bases). The CDR3 spans 13 residues. Germline CDR1 reads DFQATT; CDR2 reads SNEGSKA (reference sequence). Trimming left V 0 bases short and J 9 bases short, with 13 bases between. CDR3 loop: CSAREGRVKTQYF. The CDR3 coding sequence is TGCAGTGCTAGAGAGGGCAGGGTAAAAACGCAGTATTTT.

The chain uses TRBV5-1 and TRBJ1-2; weak D call: TRBD1 (5 bases). Trimming shortened V by 3 bases and J by 4 bases, and 10 bases separated the two germline ends. CDR3 size: 13 residues. The V gene's germline CDR1 is SGHRS and CDR2 YFSETQ. The CDR3 DNA follows: TGCGCCAGCAGCTGGGGGGAGAGCTATGGCTACACCTTC. Protein: CASSWGESYGYTF.

The chain uses TRBV21-1 and TRBJ2-3; the table gives TRBD2 as D, unverified against the DNA. TRBV21-1 is a pseudogene segment. The CDR3 totals 18 residues. The CDR3 DNA sequence: TGTGCCAGCAGCCGATCTATCAACGGGAGGGCCTTTCCAGATACGCAGTATTTT. Translating gives CASSRSINGRAFPDTQYF.

The V call is TRBV7-9, the J call TRBJ2-1, with 9 nucleotides matching TRBD2. The V segment lost 5 bases and the J segment 4 bases; nucleotides outside the gene matches: 6. CDR1 is SEHNR, CDR2 FQNEAQ, per germline (reference sequence). The CDR3 runs to 15 residues. The CDR3 DNA reads TGTGCCAGCAGCGTACTAGCGGGCCGATACAATGAGCAGTTCTTC. Protein: CASSVLAGRYNEQFF. Combining the CDR3 with reference TRBV7-9 and TRBJ2-1 gives the whole variable domain DTGVSQNPRHKITKRGQNVTFRCDPISEHNRLYWYRQTLGQGPEFLTYFQNEAQLEKSRLLSDRFSAERPKGSFSTLEIQRTEQGDSAMYLCASSVLAGRYNEQFFGPGTRLTVL.

Only a few counts were recorded for this clonotype. V is TRBV5-1 and J is TRBJ1-4; a weak D match, TRBD1 (5 bases). This CDR3 is built from 14 residues. Trimming took 4 bases from V and 0 from J, leaving 7 bases between them. The germline V gene encodes CDR1 SGHRS and CDR2 YFSETQ. CDR3 in DNA: TGCGCCAGCAGCAGAGGGGCAACTAATGAAAAACTGTTTTTT. It is translated as CASSRGATNEKLFF.

This chain links TRBV10-3 with TRBJ2-1; 7 positions match TRBD2. V trimming: 0 bases; J trimming: 4 bases; junction bases outside the gene matches: 6. The germline V gene encodes CDR1 ENHRY and CDR2 SYGVKD. The CDR3 is 16 residues long. CDR3 amino acids: CAISESMAGEYNEQFF. As DNA, the CDR3 is TGTGCCATCAGTGAGTCCATGGCGGGGGAATACAATGAGCAGTTCTTC.

The chain combines TRBV20-1 with TRBJ2-5, with 7 bases fitting TRBD1. J gave up 1 base and V 4 bases, and 9 bases lay outside the gene matches. The CDR3 loop spans 15 amino acids. Germline CDR1 is DFQATT and CDR2 is SNEGSKA (reference sequence). CDR3 coding DNA: TGCAGTGCTACCCCGGGACAGTCCCTCCAAGAGACCCAGTACTTC. Translation gives CSATPGQSLQETQYF.

This chain connects TRBV6-5 to TRBJ1-5, with D maybe TRBD1 (5 bases). Germline V gives CDR1 MNHEY, CDR2 SVGAGI. Trimming stripped 4 bases from V and 5 bases from J, with 18 bases between. The CDR3 sequence is 16 residues long. In nucleotides, the CDR3 is TGTGCCAGCAGTTCCGCGGGAGCCGGGGCTTATCAGCCCCAGCATTTT. Translation: CASSSAGAGAYQPQHF.

This chain joins TRBV6-5 and TRBJ1-1; D uncertain. V was pared by 6 bases and J by 8 bases, with 22 bases between. This CDR3 region has 15 residues. The germline CDR1 and CDR2 sequences are MNHEY and SVGAGI. CDR3 DNA: TGTGCCAGCAGCGGAGGGTGGGATCCAGTCCTGGAAGCTTTCTTT. It yields the protein CASSGGWDPVLEAFF.

The chain uses TRBV6-5 and TRBJ2-5; 8 nucleotides agree with TRBD1. The end of the DNA is better explained by TRBJ2-7, so the J call may be wrong. The CDR3 is 15 amino acids. Germline V gene lookup returns CDR1 MNHEY and CDR2 SVGAGI. As DNA, the CDR3 is TGTGCCAGCAGTCGTCGGACAGGGAATTTCGACGAGCAGTACTTC. This codes for CASSRRTGNFDEQYF.

The sample holds a few counts of this clonotype. CDR3 DNA sequence: TGTGCCAGCAGCTTAGGGCTAGGCGACAAGACCTACGAGCAGTACTTC. It yields the protein CASSLGLGDKTYEQYF. The genes are TRBV7-9 and TRBJ2-7; D gene uncertain. The CDR3 sequence is 16 residues long. Trimming shortened V by 1 base and J by 2 bases, and 15 bases separated the two germline ends. CDR1 is SEHNR and CDR2 is FQNEAQ in the germline V gene (reference sequence). The full variable domain, in which reference TRBV7-9 and TRBJ2-7 provide the parts outside the CDR3, is DTGVSQNPRHKITKRGQNVTFRCDPISEHNRLYWYRQTLGQGPEFLTYFQNEAQLEKSRLLSDRFSAERPKGSFSTLEIQRTEQGDSAMYLCASSLGLGDKTYEQYFGPGTRLTVT.

This rearrangement joins TRBV7-3 to TRBJ2-3; D gene unclear. The V gene's germline CDR1 is SGHTA and CDR2 FQGTGA. This CDR3 comprises 13 residues. V shed 3 bases and J shed 6 bases, with 10 bases lying between them. The CDR3 protein is CASSFIAGDTQYF. The CDR3 DNA sequence: TGTGCCAGCAGCTTCATCGCTGGGGATACGCAGTATTTT.

This clonotype has only a few counts. V usage is TRBV6-6 and J usage is TRBJ2-3; 11 bases align to TRBD1. The CDR3 is 16 residues long. V trimming: 5 bases; J trimming: 1 base; junction bases outside the gene matches: 5. Germline V lookup: CDR1 MNHNY, CDR2 SVGAGI (reference sequence). As DNA, the CDR3 is TGTGCCAGCAGTCCAAGGACAGGGGGCGGCACAGATACGCAGTATTTT. This sequence encodes CASSPRTGGGTDTQYF.

This clonotype was counted a few times. CDR3 DNA sequence: TGCAGTGCTAGAGACCTGGCGGGGACAGGGGGAAATTCACCCCTCCACTTT. Protein product: CSARDLAGTGGNSPLHF. This chain links TRBV20-1 with TRBJ1-6, with 11 bases lining up with TRBD1. The germline V gene encodes CDR1 DFQATT and CDR2 SNEGSKA (reference sequence). The CDR3 is 17 residues long. V shed 0 bases and J 7 bases; nucleotides not matched to a gene: 8.

V is TRBV7-6 and J is TRBJ2-1; a weak D match, TRBD2 (6 bases). CDR3 size: 17 residues. Trimming took off 2 bases at V and 0 bases at J, with 14 bases between the two ends. Germline V lookup: CDR1 SGHVS, CDR2 FNYEAQ. In DNA, the CDR3 is TGTGCCAGCAGCTTAACTACCGGGGGAGGCTCCTACAATGAGCAGTTCTTC. It encodes CASSLTTGGGSYNEQFF.

The chain recombines TRBV6-5 with TRBJ1-5, with no clear D. Deletions cut 0 bases from V and 2 bases from J, with 23 bases between. The length of the CDR3 is 20 residues. The V gene's germline CDR1 is MNHEY and CDR2 SVGAGI. In DNA, the CDR3 is TGTGCCAGCAGTTACTCACTGGCTAGCGGGAGGGCAGAGGGCAATCAGCCCCAGCATTTT. Translation: CASSYSLASGRAEGNQPQHF.

In its sample, this clonotype was seen a few times. V usage is TRBV29-1 and J usage is TRBJ2-1, with 16 bases that match TRBD2. Germline CDR1 reads SQVTM; CDR2 reads ANQGSEA. The CDR3 contains 19 residues. V shed 7 bases and J 2 bases; nucleotides not matched to a gene: 14. DNA of the CDR3: TGCAGCGGACGCCCGGGACTAGCGGGAGGGTTTATTCCCTACAATGAGCAGTTCTTC. Translating it yields CSGRPGLAGGFIPYNEQFF.

The chain joins TRBV4-1 to TRBJ2-7; maybe TRBD2 (5 bases). The CDR3 totals 14 residues. V was cut by 1 base and J by 1 base, with 8 bases left in between. Per germline, CDR1 MGHRA and CDR2 YSYEKL. The CDR3 region has the DNA TGCGCCAGCAGCCAAGGGACTCTTTCCTACGAGCAGTACTTC. This codes for CASSQGTLSYEQYF.